The 23 T cell receptor beta chains below were found in one sample sequenced in a study of blood T cell repertoires in COVID-19. Clones were read by immunoSEQ multiplex PCR, and TCRdb kept only the in-frame ones, dropping some. The data hold 90,000 to 100,000 clones, with 85% observed a single time. The sequenced material came from peripheral blood. The receptors shown here come from an elderly man with acute or convalescent COVID-19.

The genes are TRBV5-4 and TRBJ1-6; 10 bases agree with TRBD1. The germline CDR1 and CDR2 sequences are SGHNT and YYREEE (reference sequence). Unmatched junction bases numbered 5, after V lost 5 bases and J lost 9 bases. The CDR3 is made up of 14 amino acids. CDR3 amino acids: CASSPDRGLSPLHF. In nucleotides, the CDR3 is TGTGCCAGCAGTCCCGACAGGGGGCTTTCACCCCTCCACTTT.

This clone was seen a single time. CDR3 nucleotides: TGTGCCAGCAGCTATATTACAACCGGGACTAGCAGTGACAATGAGCAGTTCTTC. Translating gives CASSYITTGTSSDNEQFF. This chain connects TRBV21-1 to TRBJ2-1; the listed D gene, TRBD2, was not tested against the DNA. TRBV21-1 is assigned pseudogene status. The CDR3 sequence is 18 residues long.

A single count supports this clone. This rearrangement joins TRBV23-1 to TRBJ1-5, with D possibly matching TRBD1 (6 bases). TRBV23-1 is flagged as an ORF with uncertain function. The CDR3 has 16 residues. V was clipped by 4 bases and J by 3 bases, with 16 bases between them. The CDR3 bases are TGCGCCAGCAGTCCGGGACACCCCAATGCCAATCAGCCCCAGCATTTT. Its translation: CASSPGHPNANQPQHF.

V and J are TRBV27 and TRBJ2-7, with 7 nucleotides matching TRBD2. Germline lookup yields CDR1 MNHEY and CDR2 SMNVEV (reference sequence). The CDR3 length is 18 residues. Trimming cost V 2 bases and J 5 bases; bases outside gene matches: 18. The CDR3 here is CASSLRTSARLNFHEQYF. As DNA, the CDR3 is TGTGCCAGCAGTTTACGTACTAGCGCAAGATTGAATTTCCACGAGCAGTACTTC.

The J gene is TRBJ2-3, the V gene TRBV19; the match to TRBD2 covers 9 bases. The CDR3 has 14 residues. Germline-derived CDR1 and CDR2 are LNHDA and SQIVND (reference sequence). Trimming at V came to 8 bases and at J to 2 bases, leaving 5 bases not matched to a gene. This CDR3 is CASAASGDTDTQYF. As DNA, the CDR3 is TGTGCCAGTGCGGCTAGCGGGGACACAGATACGCAGTATTTT.

V is TRBV4-1 and J is TRBJ1-1; no definite D call. Trimming took 4 bases from V and 2 from J, leaving 14 bases between them. The germline gives CDR1 MGHRA, CDR2 YSYEKL. The CDR3 is 15 amino acids. This CDR3 reads CASSPNSGFNTEAFF. CDR3 sequence (DNA): TGCGCCAGCAGCCCAAATTCGGGGTTTAACACTGAAGCTTTCTTT.

A few counts support this clone. The chain is built from TRBV6-2 or TRBV6-3 and TRBJ2-7; D perhaps matches TRBD1 (5 bases). This CDR3 spans 11 amino acids. V was shortened by 5 bases and J by 3 bases, with 5 bases between the two germline ends. Germline V gene data show CDR1 as MNHEY and CDR2 as SVGEGT. The chain's CDR3 is CASSTGYEQYF. As DNA, the CDR3 is TGTGCCAGCAGTACAGGCTACGAGCAGTACTTC.

The genes are TRBV5-5 and TRBJ2-1, with 10 bases aligning to TRBD2. V shed 7 bases, J shed 4 bases, and the junction held 20 bases outside the gene matches. This CDR3 spans 19 amino acids. Germline values: CDR1 SGHKS, CDR2 YYEKEE (reference sequence). The CDR3 is CASGILTSGANLFYNEQFF. The DNA of the CDR3 is TGTGCCAGCGGTATCCTAACTAGCGGGGCCAACTTATTTTACAATGAGCAGTTCTTC. The full variable domain, in which reference TRBV5-5 and TRBJ2-1 provide the parts outside the CDR3, is DAGVTQSPTHLIKTRGQQVTLRCSPISGHKSVSWYQQVLGQGPQFIFQYYEKEERGRGNFPDRFSARQFPNYSSELNVNALLLGDSALYLCASGILTSGANLFYNEQFFGPGTRLTVL.

This clone was seen once. The gene calls are TRBV24-1 and TRBJ1-5; D perhaps matches TRBD1 (6 bases). CDR1 and CDR2 from the germline V gene are KGHDR and SFDVKD. V was clipped by 5 bases and J by 3 bases, with 7 bases between them. This CDR3 has 13 amino acids. The CDR3 coding sequence is TGTGCCACCAGTGGGGGGCCCAATCAGCCCCAGCATTTT. This gives the protein CATSGGPNQPQHF.

This sequence joins TRBV5-1 and TRBJ2-5; D is perhaps TRBD1 (5 bases). Germline CDR1 reads SGHRS; CDR2 reads YFSETQ. The CDR3 runs 14 residues. With 0 bases removed from V and 2 bases from J, the gap between germline ends came to 8 bases. CDR3 nucleotide sequence: TGCGCCAGCAGCTTGGCAGGGTCGCAAGAGACCCAGTACTTC. Translated, it gives CASSLAGSQETQYF.

This clone has a handful of counts. This chain uses TRBV5-1 with TRBJ2-3, with 10 nucleotides matching TRBD1. The CDR3 covers 15 residues. V lost 6 bases, J lost 2 bases, and 6 bases stayed unmatched. Germline-derived CDR1 and CDR2 are SGHRS and YFSETQ. This chain's CDR3 is CASKDRGPSTDTQYF. The CDR3 DNA reads as TGCGCCAGCAAAGACAGGGGGCCTTCCACAGATACGCAGTATTTT.

Only one count was recorded for this clone. CDR3 nucleotide sequence: TGTGCCAGCAGCCCAGTAAGGCTAGGCGGCTACGAGCAGTACTTC. It yields the protein CASSPVRLGGYEQYF. The chain carries TRBV3-1 (or the pseudogene TRBV3-2) and TRBJ2-7; D is unresolved. The CDR3 is made up of 15 amino acids. The ends were cut back, 4 bases at V and 3 bases at J, with 16 bases in the middle. Germline CDR1 reads LGHDT; CDR2 reads YNNKEL (reference sequence).

V gene TRBV5-4 combines with J gene TRBJ1-3, with TRBD1 as a possible D gene (5 bases). The CDR3 totals 13 residues. Per the germline V gene, CDR1 is SGHNT and CDR2 is YYREEE (reference sequence). V was trimmed by 2 bases and J by 7 bases, leaving 10 bases between them. CDR3 nucleotide sequence: TGTGCCAGCAGCTTTTCGGGGGAGAACACCATATATTTT. Translated: CASSFSGENTIYF. Drawing the rest from reference TRBV5-4 and TRBJ1-3, the complete variable domain is ETGVTQSPTHLIKTRGQQVTLRCSSQSGHNTVSWYQQALGQGPQFIFQYYREEENGRGNFPPRFSGLQFPNYSSELNVNALELDDSALYLCASSFSGENTIYFGEGSWLTVV.

The chain joins TRBV7-2 to TRBJ2-7; 8 bases are a match to TRBD2. Looked up from germline, CDR1 is SGHTA and CDR2 is FQGNSA. The junction had 8 bases not matched to a gene; V was cut back by 0 bases and J by 4 bases. The CDR3 consists of 16 residues. CDR3 bases: TGTGCCAGCAGCTTAGCCCCCCGGGAGGGCCGGTACGAGCAGTACTTC. Translation: CASSLAPREGRYEQYF. The whole variable domain, filled in from reference TRBV7-2 and TRBJ2-7, reads GAGVSQSPSNKVTEKGKDVELRCDPISGHTALYWYRQSLGQGLEFLIYFQGNSAPDKSGLPSDRFSAERTGGSVSTLTIQRTQQEDSAVYLCASSLAPREGRYEQYFGPGTRLTVT.

The chain links TRBV19 to TRBJ1-1, with a weak D call TRBD1 (6 bases). The germline gives CDR1 LNHDA, CDR2 SQIVND (reference sequence). There are 14 residues in the CDR3. The germline V and J ends were trimmed by 5 bases and 4 bases, with 14 bases remaining between them. CDR3 sequence: CASSYRVQTTEAFF. As DNA, the CDR3 is TGTGCCAGTAGTTACAGGGTTCAGACCACTGAAGCTTTCTTT.

The V and J genes are TRBV5-1 and TRBJ1-1; 7 bases are a match to TRBD1. Germline-derived CDR1 and CDR2 are SGHRS and YFSETQ. This CDR3 spans 13 amino acids. V gave up 4 bases and J gave up 8 bases; unmatched junction bases: 8. The CDR3 protein is CASSPGQVTEAFF. The CDR3 DNA follows: TGCGCCAGCAGCCCAGGACAGGTGACGGAAGCTTTCTTT.

The chain combines TRBV5-6 with TRBJ2-7; 16 bases line up with TRBD2. Looked up from germline, CDR1 is SGHDT and CDR2 is YYEEEE. CDR3 length equals 18 residues. V was clipped by 2 bases and J by 7 bases; unmatched bases: 12. DNA for the CDR3: TGTGCCAGCAGCTTCCTGGGACTAGCGGGAGGGCTCTCGTTAGAGCAGTACTTC. It codes for CASSFLGLAGGLSLEQYF.

The chain has TRBV11-3 and TRBJ2-1; the match to TRBD2 covers 12 bases. Germline lookup yields CDR1 SGHNT and CDR2 YENEEA. The length of the CDR3 is 16 residues. The V gene end was trimmed by 1 base and the J gene end by 3 bases; junction bases not matched to a gene: 1. The CDR3 DNA reads TGTGCCAGCAGCTTAGGGACTAGCGGGATCTACAATGAGCAGTTCTTC. It translates to CASSLGTSGIYNEQFF.

J is TRBJ2-5 and V is TRBV24-1; 8 positions match TRBD1. The germline CDR1 and CDR2 sequences are KGHDR and SFDVKD. The trim removed 4 bases at V and 5 bases at J, leaving 11 bases unmatched. The length of the CDR3 is 16 residues. The CDR3: CATSDPGRGQWETQYF. The CDR3 DNA reads TGTGCCACCAGTGACCCCGGCAGGGGGCAATGGGAGACCCAGTACTTC.

The chain is built from TRBV6-5 and TRBJ1-3; D is unclear. Germline-derived CDR1 and CDR2 are MNHEY and SVGAGI. The V and J ends lost 8 bases and 1 base respectively, with 12 bases between them. The CDR3 covers 14 residues. The CDR3 bases are TGTGCCAGCCGTATCGGGTTGTCTGGAAACACCATATATTTT. This encodes CASRIGLSGNTIYF.

The chain couples TRBV19 to TRBJ1-2, with D perhaps matching TRBD1 (5 bases). CDR1 is LNHDA and CDR2 is SQIVND in the germline V gene (reference sequence). The CDR3 totals 14 residues. V was cut by 0 bases and J by 7 bases, with 12 bases left in between. CDR3 coding DNA: TGTGCCAGTAGTATAGAAGTTTGGGGCGCTGGCTACACCTTC. Its protein product is CASSIEVWGAGYTF.

The chain combines TRBV29-1 with TRBJ1-3; D is unclear. Germline V gene lookup returns CDR1 SQVTM and CDR2 ANQGSEA. The CDR3 consists of 14 residues. Trimming took off 0 bases at V and 0 bases at J, with 6 bases between the two ends. The CDR3 sequence is CSVEDSLSGNTIYF. In nucleotides, the CDR3 is TGCAGCGTTGAAGACTCCCTCTCTGGAAACACCATATATTTT. The full variable domain, with the rest looked up from reference TRBV29-1 and TRBJ1-3, is SAVISQKPSRDICQRGTSLTIQCQVDSQVTMMFWYRQQPGQSLTLIATANQGSEATYESGFVIDKFPISRPNLTFSTLTVSNMSPEDSSIYLCSVEDSLSGNTIYFGEGSWLTVV.

The chain recombines TRBV7-2 with TRBJ2-5, with 14 bases identical to TRBD2. Per the germline V gene, CDR1 is SGHTA and CDR2 is FQGNSA. The CDR3 contains 18 residues. J gave up 2 bases and V 5 bases, and 10 bases lay outside the gene matches. The CDR3 loop reads CASSPGTSGRVRQETQYF. CDR3 nucleotides: TGTGCCAGCAGCCCCGGGACTAGCGGGAGAGTTAGGCAAGAGACCCAGTACTTC.